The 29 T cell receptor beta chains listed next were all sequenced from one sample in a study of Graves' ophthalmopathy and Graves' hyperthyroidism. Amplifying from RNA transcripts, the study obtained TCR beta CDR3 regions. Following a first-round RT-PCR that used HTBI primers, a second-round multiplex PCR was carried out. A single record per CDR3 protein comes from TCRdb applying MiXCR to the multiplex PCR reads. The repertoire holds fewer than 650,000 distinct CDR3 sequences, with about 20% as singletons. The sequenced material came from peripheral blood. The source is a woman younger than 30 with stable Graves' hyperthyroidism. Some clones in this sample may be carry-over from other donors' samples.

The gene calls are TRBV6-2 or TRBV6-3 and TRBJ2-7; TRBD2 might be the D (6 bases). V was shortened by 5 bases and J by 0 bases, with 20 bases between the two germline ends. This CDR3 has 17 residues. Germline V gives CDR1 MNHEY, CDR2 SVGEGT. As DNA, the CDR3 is TGTGCCAGCAGTCTCACGACTAGAGAGCGGACCTCCTACGAGCAGTACTTC. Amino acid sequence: CASSLTTRERTSYEQYF.

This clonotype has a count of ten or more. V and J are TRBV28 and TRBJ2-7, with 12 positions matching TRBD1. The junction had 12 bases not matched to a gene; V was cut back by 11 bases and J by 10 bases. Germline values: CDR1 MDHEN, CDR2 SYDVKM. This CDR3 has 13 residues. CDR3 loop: CAAPPGQGAVQYF. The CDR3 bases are TGTGCCGCCCCGCCGGGACAGGGGGCGGTACAGTACTTC.

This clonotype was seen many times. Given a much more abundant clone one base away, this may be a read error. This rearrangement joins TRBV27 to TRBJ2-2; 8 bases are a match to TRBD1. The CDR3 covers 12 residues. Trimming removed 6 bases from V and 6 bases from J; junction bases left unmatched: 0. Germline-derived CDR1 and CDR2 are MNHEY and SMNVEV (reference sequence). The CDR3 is CASRTGAGELFF. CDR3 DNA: TGTGCCAGCAGGACAGGGGCCGGGGAGCTGTTTTTT.

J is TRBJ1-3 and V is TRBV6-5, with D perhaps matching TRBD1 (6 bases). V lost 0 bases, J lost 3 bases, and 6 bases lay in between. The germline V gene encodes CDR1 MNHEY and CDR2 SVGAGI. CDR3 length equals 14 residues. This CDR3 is CASSYSGHGNTIYF. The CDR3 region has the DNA TGTGCCAGCAGTTACTCGGGACATGGAAACACCATATATTTT.

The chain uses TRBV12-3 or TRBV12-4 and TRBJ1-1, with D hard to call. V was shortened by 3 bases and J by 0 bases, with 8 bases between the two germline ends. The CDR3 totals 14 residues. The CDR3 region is CASSFQEMNTEAFF. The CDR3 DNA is TGTGCCAGCAGTTTCCAAGAGATGAACACTGAAGCTTTCTTT.

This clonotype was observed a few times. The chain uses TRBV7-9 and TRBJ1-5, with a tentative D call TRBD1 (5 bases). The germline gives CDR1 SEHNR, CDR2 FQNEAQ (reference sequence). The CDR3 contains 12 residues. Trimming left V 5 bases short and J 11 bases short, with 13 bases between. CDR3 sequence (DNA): TGTGCCAGCAGCCGTTGGGGGGAGGCCCAGCATTTT. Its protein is CASSRWGEAQHF.

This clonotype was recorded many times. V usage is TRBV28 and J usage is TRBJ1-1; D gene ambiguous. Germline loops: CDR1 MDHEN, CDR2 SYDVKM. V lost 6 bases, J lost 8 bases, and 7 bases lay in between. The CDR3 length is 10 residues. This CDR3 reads CASSTYEAFF. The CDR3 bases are TGTGCCAGCAGCACCTACGAAGCTTTCTTT.

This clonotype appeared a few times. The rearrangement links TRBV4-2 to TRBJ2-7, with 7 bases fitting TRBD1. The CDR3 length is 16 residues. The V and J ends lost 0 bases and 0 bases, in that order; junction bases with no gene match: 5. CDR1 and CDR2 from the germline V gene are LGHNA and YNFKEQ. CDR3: CASSQDRSGGSYEQYF. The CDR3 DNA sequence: TGTGCCAGCAGCCAAGATCGGTCAGGGGGCTCCTACGAGCAGTACTTC.

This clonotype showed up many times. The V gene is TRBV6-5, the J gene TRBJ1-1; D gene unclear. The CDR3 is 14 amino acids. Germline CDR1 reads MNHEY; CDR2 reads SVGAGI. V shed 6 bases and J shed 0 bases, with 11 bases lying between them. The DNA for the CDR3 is TGTGCCAGCAGGATACCGGGGATGAACACTGAAGCTTTCTTT. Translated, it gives CASRIPGMNTEAFF.

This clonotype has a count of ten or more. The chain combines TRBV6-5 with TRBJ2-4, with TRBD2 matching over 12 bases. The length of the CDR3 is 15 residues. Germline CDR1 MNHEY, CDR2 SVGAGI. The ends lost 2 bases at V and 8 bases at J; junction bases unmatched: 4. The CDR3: CASSYTLAGGHIQYF. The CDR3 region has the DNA TGTGCCAGCAGTTACACCCTAGCGGGGGGGCACATTCAGTACTTC.

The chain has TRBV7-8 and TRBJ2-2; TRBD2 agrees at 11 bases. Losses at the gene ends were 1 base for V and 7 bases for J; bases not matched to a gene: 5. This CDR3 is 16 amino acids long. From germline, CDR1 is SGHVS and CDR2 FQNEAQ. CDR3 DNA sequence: TGTGCCAGCAGCTTAGGAGGGACTAGCGGTCGCGGGGAGCTGTTTTTT. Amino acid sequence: CASSLGGTSGRGELFF.

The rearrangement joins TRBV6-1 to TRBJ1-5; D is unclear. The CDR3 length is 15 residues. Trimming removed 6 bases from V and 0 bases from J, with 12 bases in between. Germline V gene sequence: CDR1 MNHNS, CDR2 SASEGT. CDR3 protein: CASSETMYSNQPQHF. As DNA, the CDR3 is TGTGCCAGCAGCGAAACAATGTATAGCAATCAGCCCCAGCATTTT.

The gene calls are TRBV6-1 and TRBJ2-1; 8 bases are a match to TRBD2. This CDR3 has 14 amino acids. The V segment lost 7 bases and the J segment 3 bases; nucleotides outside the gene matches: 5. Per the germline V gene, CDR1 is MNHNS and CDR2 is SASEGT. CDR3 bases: TGTGCCAGCAACCCCCGGGGGGGCTACAATGAGCAGTTCTTC. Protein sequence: CASNPRGGYNEQFF.

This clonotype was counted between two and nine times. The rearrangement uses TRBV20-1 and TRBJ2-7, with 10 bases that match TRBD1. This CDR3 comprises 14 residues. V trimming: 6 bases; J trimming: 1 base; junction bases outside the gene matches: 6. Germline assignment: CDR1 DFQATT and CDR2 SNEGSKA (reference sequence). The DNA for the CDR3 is TGCAGTGCCCATGGACAGGGGGTTTCCTACGAGCAGTACTTC. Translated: CSAHGQGVSYEQYF.

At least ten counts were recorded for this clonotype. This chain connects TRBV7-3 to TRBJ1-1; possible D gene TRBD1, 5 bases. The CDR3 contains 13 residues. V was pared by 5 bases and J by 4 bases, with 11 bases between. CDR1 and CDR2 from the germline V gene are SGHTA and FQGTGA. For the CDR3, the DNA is TGTGCCAGCAGCATAGGGGAGAGCACTGAAGCTTTCTTT. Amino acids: CASSIGESTEAFF.

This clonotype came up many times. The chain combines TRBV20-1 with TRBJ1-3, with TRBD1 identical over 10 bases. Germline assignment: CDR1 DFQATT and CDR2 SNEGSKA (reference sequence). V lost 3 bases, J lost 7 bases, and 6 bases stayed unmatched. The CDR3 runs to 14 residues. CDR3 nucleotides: TGCAGTGCTAGGGACAGGGGGTTAAGTAACACCATATATTTT. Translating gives CSARDRGLSNTIYF.

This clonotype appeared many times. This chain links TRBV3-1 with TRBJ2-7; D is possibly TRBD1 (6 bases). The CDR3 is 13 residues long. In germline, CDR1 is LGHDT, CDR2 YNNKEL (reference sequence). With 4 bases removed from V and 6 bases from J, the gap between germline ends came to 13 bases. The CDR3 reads CASSRVQGTEQYF. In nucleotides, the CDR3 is TGTGCCAGCAGCCGGGTACAGGGAACCGAGCAGTACTTC.

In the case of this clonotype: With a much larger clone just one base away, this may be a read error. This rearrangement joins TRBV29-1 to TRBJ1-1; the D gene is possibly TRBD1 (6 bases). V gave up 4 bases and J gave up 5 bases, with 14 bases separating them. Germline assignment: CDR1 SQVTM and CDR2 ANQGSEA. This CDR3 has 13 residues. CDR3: CSVGGQGETEAFF. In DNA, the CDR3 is TGCAGCGTTGGGGGGCAGGGAGAGACTGAAGCTTTCTTT.

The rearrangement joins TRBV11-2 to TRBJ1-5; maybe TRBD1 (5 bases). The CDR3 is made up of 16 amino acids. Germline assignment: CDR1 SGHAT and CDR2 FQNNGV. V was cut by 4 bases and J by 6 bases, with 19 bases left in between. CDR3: CASSSGPGIFGQPQHF. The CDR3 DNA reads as TGTGCCAGCAGCTCGGGGCCAGGGATCTTTGGTCAGCCCCAGCATTTT.

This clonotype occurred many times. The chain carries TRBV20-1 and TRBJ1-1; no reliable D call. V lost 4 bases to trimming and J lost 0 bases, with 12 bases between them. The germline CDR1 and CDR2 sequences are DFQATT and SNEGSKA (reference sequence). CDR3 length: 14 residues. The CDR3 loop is CSAKVVEVNTEAFF. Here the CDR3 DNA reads TGCAGTGCTAAGGTGGTGGAGGTGAACACTGAAGCTTTCTTT.

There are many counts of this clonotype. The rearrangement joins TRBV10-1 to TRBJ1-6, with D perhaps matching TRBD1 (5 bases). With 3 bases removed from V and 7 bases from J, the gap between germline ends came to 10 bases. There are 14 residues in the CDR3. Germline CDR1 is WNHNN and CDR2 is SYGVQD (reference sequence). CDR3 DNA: TGCGCCAGCAGTGATCCAGGGTGGAATTCACCCCTCCACTTT. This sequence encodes CASSDPGWNSPLHF.

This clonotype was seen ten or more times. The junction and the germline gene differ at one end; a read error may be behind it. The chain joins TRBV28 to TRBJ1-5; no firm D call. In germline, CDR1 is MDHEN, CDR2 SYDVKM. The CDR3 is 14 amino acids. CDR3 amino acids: CASSLNGGNQPQQF. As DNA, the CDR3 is TGTGCCAGCAGTTTGAACGGCGGAAATCAGCCCCAGCAGTTT.

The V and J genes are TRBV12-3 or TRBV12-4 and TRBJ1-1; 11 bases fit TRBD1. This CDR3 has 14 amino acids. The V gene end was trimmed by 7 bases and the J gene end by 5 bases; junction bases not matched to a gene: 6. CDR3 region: CASKPGQGVTEAFF. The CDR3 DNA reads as TGTGCCAGCAAGCCGGGACAGGGGGTGACTGAAGCTTTCTTT.

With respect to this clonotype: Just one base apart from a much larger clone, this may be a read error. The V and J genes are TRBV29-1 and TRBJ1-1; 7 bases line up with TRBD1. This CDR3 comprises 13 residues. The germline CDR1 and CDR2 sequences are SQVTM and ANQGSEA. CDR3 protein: CSVGGTANTEACF. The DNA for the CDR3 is TGCAGCGTTGGGGGGACAGCAAACACTGAAGCTTGCTTT.

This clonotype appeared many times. This CDR3 reads CASSHQGLNTEAFF. The CDR3 DNA reads as TGTGCCAGCAGCCACCAGGGTTTGAACACTGAAGCTTTCTTT. The V gene is TRBV27, the J gene TRBJ1-1, with D possibly being TRBD1 (5 bases). Germline V lookup: CDR1 MNHEY, CDR2 SMNVEV (reference sequence). The CDR3 has 14 amino acids. Trimming took 6 bases from V and 0 from J, leaving 11 bases between them.

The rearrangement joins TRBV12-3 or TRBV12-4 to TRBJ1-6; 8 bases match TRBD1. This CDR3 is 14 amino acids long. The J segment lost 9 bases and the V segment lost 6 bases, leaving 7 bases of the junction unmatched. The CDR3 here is CASSYQGASSPLHF. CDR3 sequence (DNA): TGTGCCAGCAGCTACCAGGGGGCGAGTTCACCCCTCCACTTT.

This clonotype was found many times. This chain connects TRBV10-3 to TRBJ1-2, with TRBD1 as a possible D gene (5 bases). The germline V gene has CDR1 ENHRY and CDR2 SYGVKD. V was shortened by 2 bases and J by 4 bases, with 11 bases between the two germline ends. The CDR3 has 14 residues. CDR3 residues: CAISEQGGRYGYTF. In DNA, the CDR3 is TGTGCCATCAGTGAGCAGGGAGGGCGCTATGGCTACACCTTC.

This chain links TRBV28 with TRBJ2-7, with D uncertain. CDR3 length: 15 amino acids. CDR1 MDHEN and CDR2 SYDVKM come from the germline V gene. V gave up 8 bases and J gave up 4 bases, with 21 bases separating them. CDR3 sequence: CASFGSRDPRYEQYF. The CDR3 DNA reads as TGTGCCAGCTTTGGTAGTCGTGACCCTCGGTACGAGCAGTACTTC.

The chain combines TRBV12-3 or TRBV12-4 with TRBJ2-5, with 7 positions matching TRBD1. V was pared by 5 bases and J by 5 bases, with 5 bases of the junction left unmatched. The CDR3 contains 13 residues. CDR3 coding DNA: TGTGCCAGCAGTCCGGGACAGATGGAGACCCAGTACTTC. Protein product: CASSPGQMETQYF.